The clone carrying this T cell receptor (beta chain) was picked up a small number of times. Generation of TCR cDNA used 5'RACE template switching (which added a universal primer site and UMIs). TCRdb ran MiXCR on the 5' RACE reads and lists one entry per CDR3 protein. The sample holds about 74,000 distinct CDR3 sequences, around 6.5% seen once. This sample was included in a study of T cells after yellow fever vaccination. Overall study context: The fractions with low cell numbers were processed using SMART-Seq v4 Ultra Low Input.

CDR3 length: 16 amino acids. Trimming shortened V by 0 bases and J by 1 base, and 12 bases separated the two germline ends. CDR1 and CDR2 (germline): MGHRA, YSYEKL. The chain has TRBV4-1 and TRBJ2-5; D is unclear. This receptor was taken from a man aged 18 to 35 who received the YFV17D yellow fever vaccine. Specimen: CD8+ T cells sorted from PBMCs, collected about 5 days after the first yellow fever vaccination. DNA of the CDR3: TGCGCCAGCAGCCAAGAAATCCTTGAGGCCCAAGAGACCCAGTACTTC. It encodes CASSQEILEAQETQYF.